The next 23 T cell receptor beta chains were all read from a single sample in a study of cytomegalovirus exposure and HLA in healthy donors (dated by TCRdb to 2016 to 2017). Receptor libraries were prepared by the immunoSEQ multiplex PCR assay. For the multiplex PCR, a mixture combining 60 forward primers for TCR Vbeta segments and 13 reverse primers for TCR Jbeta segments was used. This immuneACCESS table, as held by TCRdb, lists in-frame sequences with V and J called but not all clones. Of the missing ones, under half trace to an unresolved V gene in checked studies; the others have no known cause. This sample lists more than 150,000 clones; around 80% were detected once. The top ten clones comprise roughly 1.6% of the sample. Sequencing was done on a sample of PBMCs. Every receptor here comes from a man aged 40-49 years in good health and CMV-seronegative.

The V gene is TRBV5-4, the J gene TRBJ2-6; tentative D call: TRBD1 (5 bases). Per germline, CDR1 SGHNT and CDR2 YYREEE (reference sequence). The V end lost 5 bases, the J end lost 2 bases, and 11 bases lay between the germline ends. The CDR3 is 15 residues long. The CDR3 bases are TGTGCCAGCAGTCCCGACAGACCTGGGGCCAACGTCCTGACTTTC. The encoded protein is CASSPDRPGANVLTF.

V gene TRBV28 combines with J gene TRBJ2-5; 11 bases line up with TRBD2. The better agreement between TRBJ2-7 and the DNA end casts doubt on the J call. CDR1 and CDR2 from the germline V gene are MDHEN and SYDVKM. The CDR3 is 15 residues long. CDR3 sequence reads: CASSLETSGTYEQYF. DNA of the CDR3: TGTGCCAGCAGTTTAGAGACTAGCGGGACCTACGAGCAGTACTTC.

The chain carries TRBV18 and TRBJ2-7; D is uncertain. Looked up from germline, CDR1 is KGHSH and CDR2 is LQKENI. The CDR3 has 14 residues. Trimming removed 3 bases from V and 2 bases from J, with 11 bases in between. The CDR3 DNA sequence: TGTGCCAGCTCACCTCAGAGGAAAACCTACGAGCAGTACTTC. It is translated as CASSPQRKTYEQYF.

The chain links TRBV4-2 to TRBJ1-2, with a tentative D call TRBD1 (5 bases). The CDR3 totals 17 residues. V dropped 5 bases and J dropped 2 bases, with 21 bases sitting between them. Germline CDR1 and CDR2: LGHNA and YNFKEQ. CDR3 coding DNA: TGTGCCAGCAGCGCAAACCGGGGGACGAGGGGCAACTATGGCTACACCTTC. This translates into CASSANRGTRGNYGYTF.

This chain connects TRBV5-1 to TRBJ2-7; 8 bases fit TRBD2. From germline, CDR1 is SGHRS and CDR2 YFSETQ. The ends lost 3 bases at V and 0 bases at J; junction bases unmatched: 2. The CDR3 is made up of 14 amino acids. The CDR3 loop reads CASSSSGSSYEQYF. Here the CDR3 DNA reads TGCGCCAGCAGCTCCAGCGGGAGCTCCTACGAGCAGTACTTC.

This chain connects TRBV7-2 to TRBJ1-1; D is perhaps TRBD1 (6 bases). The CDR3 runs 15 residues. Germline V gives CDR1 SGHTA, CDR2 FQGNSA. The V gene lost 5 bases and the J gene lost 0 bases, with 13 bases spanning the gap. CDR3 residues: CASSPWTEMNTEAFF. CDR3 bases: TGTGCCAGCAGCCCGTGGACAGAGATGAACACTGAAGCTTTCTTT.

The chain couples TRBV5-1 to TRBJ1-6; tentative D call: TRBD1 (6 bases). CDR3 length: 14 residues. CDR1 is SGHRS, CDR2 YFSETQ, per germline. Trimming left V 7 bases short and J 10 bases short, with 18 bases between. CDR3 region: CASQTGTGRSPLHF. Written as DNA, the CDR3 is TGCGCCAGCCAGACCGGCACAGGGAGATCACCCCTCCACTTT.

This clone was observed once. V gene TRBV11-2 combines with J gene TRBJ2-5; D gene ambiguous. The germline V gene has CDR1 SGHAT and CDR2 FQNNGV. The CDR3 loop spans 11 amino acids. V was cut by 4 bases and J by 2 bases, with 2 bases left in between. The CDR3 DNA sequence: TGTGCCAGCAGCTCACAAGAGACCCAGTACTTC. This sequence encodes CASSSQETQYF.

J is TRBJ2-3 and V is TRBV7-9; D is uncertain. The CDR3 loop spans 18 amino acids. Per germline, CDR1 SEHNR and CDR2 FQNEAQ (reference sequence). V was cut by 5 bases and J by 0 bases, with 21 bases left in between. The CDR3 DNA is TGTGCCAGCAGCGACATAATGGGCAACAGTTCTAGCACAGATACGCAGTATTTT. It specifies CASSDIMGNSSSTDTQYF.

This clone showed up just once. The chain combines TRBV5-6 with TRBJ2-5; 9 nucleotides match TRBD1. This CDR3 has 16 amino acids. The germline CDR1 and CDR2 sequences are SGHDT and YYEEEE. Losses at the gene ends were 1 base for V and 2 bases for J; bases not matched to a gene: 6. CDR3 region: CASSLKWDRVQETQYF. The DNA of the CDR3 is TGTGCCAGCAGCTTGAAATGGGACAGGGTTCAAGAGACCCAGTACTTC.

The chain recombines TRBV9 with TRBJ2-5; 7 bases agree with TRBD2. Unmatched junction bases numbered 3, after V lost 0 bases and J lost 7 bases. This CDR3 is 13 amino acids long. Germline CDR1 is SGDLS and CDR2 is YYNGEE. CDR3 loop: CASSVVREGTQYF. CDR3 DNA sequence: TGTGCCAGCAGCGTAGTCAGGGAGGGGACCCAGTACTTC.

J is TRBJ2-6 and V is TRBV6-1, with a possible D match to TRBD2 (7 bases). Trimming shortened V by 0 bases and J by 1 base, and 13 bases separated the two germline ends. Looked up from germline, CDR1 is MNHNS and CDR2 is SASEGT. The CDR3 loop spans 18 amino acids. The CDR3 DNA sequence: TGTGCCAGCAGTGAAGCGGCCAGGGGAGGGTCTGGGGCCAACGTCCTGACTTTC. Translation gives CASSEAARGGSGANVLTF.

This sequence joins TRBV6-5 and TRBJ2-3; D is perhaps TRBD2 (6 bases). With 0 bases removed from V and 0 bases from J, the gap between germline ends came to 10 bases. Germline loops: CDR1 MNHEY, CDR2 SVGAGI. The CDR3 sequence is 16 residues long. CDR3 in DNA: TGTGCCAGCAGTTACTCCCGGGAGCAGAGCACAGATACGCAGTATTTT. Its translation is CASSYSREQSTDTQYF.

The chain has TRBV10-3 and TRBJ2-1; 14 nucleotides align to TRBD2. The CDR3 is 16 residues long. Germline CDR1 is ENHRY and CDR2 is SYGVKD. The V gene end was trimmed by 2 bases and the J gene end by 9 bases; junction bases not matched to a gene: 6. This chain's CDR3 is CAISERLAGGSGEQFF. CDR3 in DNA: TGTGCCATCAGTGAGAGACTAGCGGGAGGGTCGGGTGAGCAGTTCTTC.

V usage is TRBV5-6 and J usage is TRBJ2-5; 7 bases line up with TRBD1. The CDR3 loop spans 14 amino acids. Germline assignment: CDR1 SGHDT and CDR2 YYEEEE. V lost 0 bases to trimming and J lost 2 bases; unmatched junction nucleotides: 1. CDR3 protein: CASSLGTGQETQYF. CDR3 coding DNA: TGTGCCAGCAGCTTGGGGACAGGACAAGAGACCCAGTACTTC. Together with reference TRBV5-6 and TRBJ2-5, the CDR3 gives the full variable domain: DAGVTQSPTHLIKTRGQQVTLRCSPKSGHDTVSWYQQALGQGPQFIFQYYEEEERQRGNFPDRFSGHQFPNYSSELNVNALLLGDSALYLCASSLGTGQETQYFGPGTRLLVL.

The chain combines TRBV28 with TRBJ2-3; perhaps TRBD1 as D (5 bases). Germline V lookup: CDR1 MDHEN, CDR2 SYDVKM. Deletions cut 3 bases from V and 8 bases from J, with 18 bases between. CDR3 length equals 15 residues. The DNA of the CDR3 is TGTGCCAGCAGTTTGGGGCGGCACGGTATGGGTACGCAGTATTTT. Translation: CASSLGRHGMGTQYF.

The genes are TRBV5-1 and TRBJ2-3; 7 bases fit TRBD1. The V gene end was trimmed by 5 bases and the J gene end by 5 bases; junction bases not matched to a gene: 8. The CDR3 contains 14 residues. Per the germline V gene, CDR1 is SGHRS and CDR2 is YFSETQ. DNA for the CDR3: TGCGCCAGCAGACAAGGGGGCCGGGAAGATACGCAGTATTTT. This encodes CASRQGGREDTQYF.

V and J are TRBV27 and TRBJ2-2; 13 nucleotides line up with TRBD2. The V and J ends lost 5 bases and 8 bases, in that order; junction bases with no gene match: 8. Germline V gene data show CDR1 as MNHEY and CDR2 as SMNVEV (reference sequence). This CDR3 has 16 residues. The CDR3 is CASSPRTSGRSGELFF. For the CDR3, the DNA is TGTGCCAGCAGTCCACGGACTAGCGGGAGATCTGGGGAGCTGTTTTTT.

The rearrangement links TRBV5-4 to TRBJ2-1; TRBD2 matches 10 bases. Germline V gene data show CDR1 as SGHNT and CDR2 as YYREEE (reference sequence). The CDR3 covers 15 residues. The junction had 9 bases not matched to a gene; V was cut back by 4 bases and J by 8 bases. The CDR3 protein is CASSRRTSGLDEQFF. The CDR3 DNA sequence: TGTGCCAGCAGCCGAAGGACTAGCGGTCTCGATGAGCAGTTCTTC.

CDR3 sequence reads: CASSRADYGYTF. As DNA, the CDR3 is TGTGCCAGTTCCCGCGCTGACTATGGCTACACCTTC. This sequence joins TRBV19 and TRBJ1-2; D gene unclear. This CDR3 spans 12 amino acids. Germline V gene lookup returns CDR1 LNHDA and CDR2 SQIVND (reference sequence). V lost 8 bases and J lost 3, with 10 bases in between.

The V call is TRBV11-2, the J call TRBJ2-5; no definite D call. The DNA end is a closer match to TRBJ2-7, so the J assignment may be wrong. Germline values: CDR1 SGHAT, CDR2 FQNNGV. The CDR3 totals 13 residues. The CDR3 region is CASSLNRAYEQYF. The CDR3 region has the DNA TGTGCCAGCAGCTTAAACAGAGCCTACGAGCAGTACTTC.

The V gene is TRBV30, the J gene TRBJ2-7; 10 nucleotides match TRBD2. The CDR3 is 14 residues long. The germline V gene encodes CDR1 GTSNPN and CDR2 SVGIG (reference sequence). The trim removed 4 bases at V and 0 bases at J, leaving 3 bases unmatched. As DNA, the CDR3 is TGTGCCTGGACCGGACTAGCGGCCTCCTACGAGCAGTACTTC. The encoded protein is CAWTGLAASYEQYF.

V and J are TRBV25-1 and TRBJ2-5, with 12 nucleotides matching TRBD1. The V and J ends lost 6 bases and 5 bases, in that order; junction bases with no gene match: 7. The CDR3 loop spans 15 amino acids. CDR1 and CDR2 (germline): MGHDK, SYGVNS. For the CDR3, the DNA is TGTGCCAGCAGCGCCTGGGACAGGGGGCAGGAGACCCAGTACTTC. This sequence encodes CASSAWDRGQETQYF.